This TCR beta chain was found in a study of CD8 T cells in ankylosing spondylitis. The CDR3 loop spans 16 amino acids. CDR1 is MDHEN and CDR2 is SYDVKM in the germline V gene. V dropped 6 bases and J dropped 5 bases, with 23 bases sitting between them. Quantitative barcoded 5'-RACE was used to prepare TCR beta libraries. TCRdb used MiXCR to reprocess the 5' RACE reads, holding one entry per CDR3 protein. Of more than 400,000 distinct CDR3 sequences listed, under 5.5% are singletons. General study points: Made up of under ten highly homologous variants, a TCR beta motif appeared characteristic of ankylosing spondylitis blood. Peripheral blood samples showed relatively rare disease-linked clones, and these clones were CD8+.

This clonotype showed up just a few times. Its antigen is currently unknown. The sequencing sample was made of blood, either unsorted or a sorted T cell fraction (not recorded which). This chain links TRBV28 with TRBJ2-7, with D perhaps assigned TRBD1 or TRBD2 (5 bases each). This receptor was taken from a male donor with ankylosing spondylitis. The DNA of the CDR3 is TGTGCCAGCAGCCTATTTGAGGGACCGGGAACCCACGAGCAGTACTTC. It translates to CASSLFEGPGTHEQYF.